The T cell receptor beta chain described here comes from a study of T cells after yellow fever vaccination. About the research overall: Fractions low in cell number were prepared with SMART-Seq v4 Ultra Low Input.

Using its own MiXCR run on the 5' RACE reads, TCRdb lists one record per CDR3 protein. The sample includes 500,000 to 650,000 distinct CDR3 sequences, less than 20% of them seen just once. This clonotype turned up a few times. The V end was cut by 5 bases, the J end by 10 bases, with 15 bases between. The CDR3 spans 14 residues. The germline gives CDR1 SGHTA, CDR2 FQGNSA. The rearrangement links TRBV7-2 to TRBJ1-6; D perhaps matches TRBD1 (5 bases). The sequence was collected from a man between 18 and 35 years old who received the YFV17D yellow fever vaccine. Sequencing used PBMCs, obtained 5 days after the first yellow fever vaccination. Here the CDR3 DNA reads TGTGCCAGCAGCCAGCAGGGTACAATGTCACCCCTCCACTTT. The encoded protein is CASSQQGTMSPLHF.